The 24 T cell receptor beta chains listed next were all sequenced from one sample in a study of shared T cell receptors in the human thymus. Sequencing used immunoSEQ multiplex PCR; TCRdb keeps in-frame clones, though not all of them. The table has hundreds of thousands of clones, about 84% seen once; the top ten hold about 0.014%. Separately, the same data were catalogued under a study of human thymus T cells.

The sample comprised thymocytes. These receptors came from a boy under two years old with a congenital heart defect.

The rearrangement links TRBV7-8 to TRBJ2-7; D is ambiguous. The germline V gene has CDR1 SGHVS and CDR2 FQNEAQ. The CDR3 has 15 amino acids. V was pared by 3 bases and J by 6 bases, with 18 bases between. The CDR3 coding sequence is TGTGCCAGCAGCTTGCTCCGTGTTAACTATGGCGAGCAGTACTTC. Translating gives CASSLLRVNYGEQYF.

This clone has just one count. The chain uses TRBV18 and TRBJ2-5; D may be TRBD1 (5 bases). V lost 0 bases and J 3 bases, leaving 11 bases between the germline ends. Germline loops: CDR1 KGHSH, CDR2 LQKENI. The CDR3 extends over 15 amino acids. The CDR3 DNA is TGTGCCAGCTCACCACCTCAGGACAAGGAAGAGACCCAGTACTTC. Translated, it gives CASSPPQDKEETQYF.

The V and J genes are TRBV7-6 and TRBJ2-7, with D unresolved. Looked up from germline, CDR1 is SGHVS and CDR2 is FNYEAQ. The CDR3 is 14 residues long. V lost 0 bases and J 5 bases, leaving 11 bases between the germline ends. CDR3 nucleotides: TGTGCCAGCAGCTTAGCGCCCAGGCGCGACGAGCAGTACTTC. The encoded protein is CASSLAPRRDEQYF.

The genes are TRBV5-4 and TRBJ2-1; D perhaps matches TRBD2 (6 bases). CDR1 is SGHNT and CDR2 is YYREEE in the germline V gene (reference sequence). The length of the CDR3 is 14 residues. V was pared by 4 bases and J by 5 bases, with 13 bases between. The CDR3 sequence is CASSPTAGNNEQFF. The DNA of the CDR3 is TGTGCCAGCAGCCCGACCGCGGGGAACAATGAGCAGTTCTTC. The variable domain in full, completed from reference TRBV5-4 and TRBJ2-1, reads ETGVTQSPTHLIKTRGQQVTLRCSSQSGHNTVSWYQQALGQGPQFIFQYYREEENGRGNFPPRFSGLQFPNYSSELNVNALELDDSALYLCASSPTAGNNEQFFGPGTRLTVL.

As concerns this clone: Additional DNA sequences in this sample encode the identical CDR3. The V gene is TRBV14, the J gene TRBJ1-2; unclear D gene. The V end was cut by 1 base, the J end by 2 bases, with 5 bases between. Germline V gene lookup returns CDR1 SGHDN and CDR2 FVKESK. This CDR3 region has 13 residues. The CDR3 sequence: CASSQVGNYGYTF. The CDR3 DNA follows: TGTGCCAGCAGCCAAGTGGGCAACTATGGCTACACCTTC. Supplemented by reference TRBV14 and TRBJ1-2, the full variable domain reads EAGVTQFPSHSVIEKGQTVTLRCDPISGHDNLYWYRRVMGKEIKFLLHFVKESKQDESGMPNNRFLAERTGGTYSTLKVQPAELEDSGVYFCASSQVGNYGYTFGSGTRLTVV.

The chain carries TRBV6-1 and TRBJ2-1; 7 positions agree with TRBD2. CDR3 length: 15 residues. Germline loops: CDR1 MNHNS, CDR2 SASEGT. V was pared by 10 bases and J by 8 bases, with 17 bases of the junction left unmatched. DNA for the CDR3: TGTGCCACCGACAAAGCGGGAATCCTCTTCCATGAGCAGTTCTTC. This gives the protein CATDKAGILFHEQFF.

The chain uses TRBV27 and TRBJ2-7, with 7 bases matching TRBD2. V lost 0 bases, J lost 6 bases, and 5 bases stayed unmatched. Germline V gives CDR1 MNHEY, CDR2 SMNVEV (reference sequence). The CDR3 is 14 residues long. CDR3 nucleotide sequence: TGTGCCAGCAGTTTATCGGGGAGGGGTAGCGAGCAGTACTTC. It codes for CASSLSGRGSEQYF.

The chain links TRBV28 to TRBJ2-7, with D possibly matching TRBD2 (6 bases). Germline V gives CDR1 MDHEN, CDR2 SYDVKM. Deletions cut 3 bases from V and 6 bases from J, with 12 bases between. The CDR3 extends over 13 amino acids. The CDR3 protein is CASSLPGGSEQYF. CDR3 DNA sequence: TGTGCCAGCAGTTTGCCTGGGGGGAGCGAGCAGTACTTC.

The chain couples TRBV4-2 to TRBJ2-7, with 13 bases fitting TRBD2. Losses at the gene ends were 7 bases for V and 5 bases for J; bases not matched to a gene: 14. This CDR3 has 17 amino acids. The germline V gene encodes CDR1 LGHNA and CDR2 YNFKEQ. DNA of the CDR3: TGTGCCAGCACCCCCGGGACTAGCGGGAAGGATTCAAACGAGCAGTACTTC. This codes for CASTPGTSGKDSNEQYF.

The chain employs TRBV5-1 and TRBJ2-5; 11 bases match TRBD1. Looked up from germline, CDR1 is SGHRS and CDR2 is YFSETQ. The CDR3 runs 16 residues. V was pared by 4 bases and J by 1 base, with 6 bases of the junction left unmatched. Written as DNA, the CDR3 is TGCGCCAGCAGCAAGGGGACAGGGGGTCCCCAAGAGACCCAGTACTTC. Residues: CASSKGTGGPQETQYF.

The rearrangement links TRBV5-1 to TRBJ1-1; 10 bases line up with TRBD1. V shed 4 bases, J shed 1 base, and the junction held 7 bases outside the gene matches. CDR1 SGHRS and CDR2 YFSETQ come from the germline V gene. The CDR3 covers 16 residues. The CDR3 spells CASSPGTGERNTEAFF. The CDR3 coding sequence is TGCGCCAGCAGCCCCGGGACAGGGGAGCGGAACACTGAAGCTTTCTTT.

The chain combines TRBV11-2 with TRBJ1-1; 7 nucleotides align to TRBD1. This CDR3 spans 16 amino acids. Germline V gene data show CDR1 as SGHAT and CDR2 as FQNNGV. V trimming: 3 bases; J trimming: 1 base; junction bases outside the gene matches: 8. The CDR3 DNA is TGTGCCAGCAGCTTCAAGAGGGGGCAGTGGAACACTGAAGCTTTCTTT. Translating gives CASSFKRGQWNTEAFF.

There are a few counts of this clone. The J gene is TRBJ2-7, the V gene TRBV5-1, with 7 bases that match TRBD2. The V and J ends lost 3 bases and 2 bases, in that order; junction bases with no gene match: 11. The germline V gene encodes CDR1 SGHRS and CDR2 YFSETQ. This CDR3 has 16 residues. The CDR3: CASSYLLAGDPYEQYF. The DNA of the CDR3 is TGCGCCAGCAGCTACCTTTTGGCGGGAGACCCCTACGAGCAGTACTTC.

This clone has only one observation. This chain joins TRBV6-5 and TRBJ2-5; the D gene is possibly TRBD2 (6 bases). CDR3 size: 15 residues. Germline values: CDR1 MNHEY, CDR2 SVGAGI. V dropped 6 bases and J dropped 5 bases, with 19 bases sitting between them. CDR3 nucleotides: TGTGCCAGCAGGCGAGAAGATGGAGGGACGGAGACCCAGTACTTC. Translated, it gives CASRREDGGTETQYF.

The chain's CDR3 is CASSFLAGGSTDTQYF. The CDR3 DNA is TGCGCCAGCAGCTTCTTAGCGGGAGGGAGCACAGATACGCAGTATTTT. The J gene is TRBJ2-3, the V gene TRBV5-1, with 11 bases aligning to TRBD2. This CDR3 has 16 residues. Losses at the gene ends were 2 bases for V and 0 bases for J; bases not matched to a gene: 2. Germline V lookup: CDR1 SGHRS, CDR2 YFSETQ.

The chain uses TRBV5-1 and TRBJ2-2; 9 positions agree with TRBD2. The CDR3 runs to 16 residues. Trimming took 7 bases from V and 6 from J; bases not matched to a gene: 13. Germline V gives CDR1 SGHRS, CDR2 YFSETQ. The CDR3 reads CASGPAGGLDAGELFF. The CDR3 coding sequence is TGCGCCAGCGGCCCCGCGGGAGGGCTCGACGCCGGGGAGCTGTTTTTT.

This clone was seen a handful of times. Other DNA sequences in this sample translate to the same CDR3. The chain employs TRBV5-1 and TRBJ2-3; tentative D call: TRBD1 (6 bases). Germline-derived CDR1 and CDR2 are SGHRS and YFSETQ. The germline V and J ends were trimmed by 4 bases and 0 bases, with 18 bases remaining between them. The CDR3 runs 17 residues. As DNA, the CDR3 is TGCGCCAGCAGCGGCGAAGAGGACAGAGGGAGCACAGATACGCAGTATTTT. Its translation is CASSGEEDRGSTDTQYF.

CDR3 nucleotide sequence: TGTGCCAGCAGCCTCGACAGGGACTACACCTTC. Its translation is CASSLDRDYTF. The chain joins TRBV6-6 to TRBJ1-2, with 7 positions matching TRBD1. The germline V gene has CDR1 MNHNY and CDR2 SVGAGI (reference sequence). The CDR3 has 11 residues. Trimming took 6 bases from V and 10 from J; bases not matched to a gene: 5.

The CDR3 sequence is CASSQDHRCEQYF. In nucleotides, the CDR3 is TGCGCCAGCAGCCAAGATCACCGGTGCGAGCAGTACTTC. The chain recombines TRBV4-3 with TRBJ2-7, with D unclear. CDR1 LGHNA and CDR2 YSLEER come from the germline V gene. The CDR3 spans 13 residues. Trimming left V 0 bases short and J 6 bases short, with 9 bases between.

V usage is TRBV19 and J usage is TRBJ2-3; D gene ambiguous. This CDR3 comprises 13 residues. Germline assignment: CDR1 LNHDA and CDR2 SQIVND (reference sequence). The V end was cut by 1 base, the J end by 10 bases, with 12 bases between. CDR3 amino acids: CASSIGVLNPQYF. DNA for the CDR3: TGTGCCAGTAGTATAGGAGTCCTCAACCCGCAGTATTTT.

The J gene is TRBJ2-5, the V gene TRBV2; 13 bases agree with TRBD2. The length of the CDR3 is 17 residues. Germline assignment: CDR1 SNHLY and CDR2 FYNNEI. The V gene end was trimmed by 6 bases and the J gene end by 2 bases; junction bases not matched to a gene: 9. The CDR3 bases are TGTGCCAGCAGCCAAGGACTAGCGGGAGACGAGCAAGAGACCCAGTACTTC. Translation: CASSQGLAGDEQETQYF.

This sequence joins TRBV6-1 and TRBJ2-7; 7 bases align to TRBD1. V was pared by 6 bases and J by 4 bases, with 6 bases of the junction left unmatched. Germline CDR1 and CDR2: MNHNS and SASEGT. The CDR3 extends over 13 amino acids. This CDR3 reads CASSGQVLYEQYF. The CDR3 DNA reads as TGTGCCAGCAGCGGACAGGTACTATACGAGCAGTACTTC.

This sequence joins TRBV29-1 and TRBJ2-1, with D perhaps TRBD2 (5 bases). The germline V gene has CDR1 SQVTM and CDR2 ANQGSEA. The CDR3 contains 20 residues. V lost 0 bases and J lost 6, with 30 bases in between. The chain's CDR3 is CSVEDRGDLPPCPPGNEQFF. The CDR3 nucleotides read TGCAGCGTTGAAGATCGGGGAGACTTACCTCCCTGCCCCCCGGGCAATGAGCAGTTCTTC.

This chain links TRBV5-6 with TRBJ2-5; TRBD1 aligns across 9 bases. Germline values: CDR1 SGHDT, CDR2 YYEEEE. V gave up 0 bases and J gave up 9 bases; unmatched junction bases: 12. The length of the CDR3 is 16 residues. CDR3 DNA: TGTGCCAGCAGCTTGGGGAGGCGACAGGGGGAGGAGGCCCAGTACTTC. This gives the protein CASSLGRRQGEEAQYF.